This entry describes one T cell receptor beta chain. This entry belongs to a study of regulatory T cells in long-lasting Graves disease. The wider study: The study enrolled newly diagnosed Graves' patients on antithyroid drugs under 3 months.

Sequencing libraries for TCR beta were prepared with iRepertoire HTBI primers and Arm-PCR of CDR3 regions. One entry per CDR3 protein results from TCRdb running MiXCR on the multiplex PCR reads. The repertoire includes some 450,000 distinct CDR3 sequences, around 15% of them detected once, and roughly a tenth sits in the top ten. The CDR3 extends over 15 amino acids. Losses at the gene ends were 4 bases for V and 0 bases for J; bases not matched to a gene: 4. Germline V gene sequence: CDR1 SGHNT, CDR2 YYREEE (reference sequence). The time point here: newly diagnosed GD, antithyroid drugs for less than 3 months. The TCR library used RNA extracted from PBMCs. The same specimen was also included in a second study, on T cells in Graves' hyperthyroidism and ophthalmopathy.

The V call is TRBV5-4, the J call TRBJ2-3; 8 positions agree with TRBD1. This clonotype was sampled from a woman in her twenties or thirties with Graves disease. Sample: peripheral blood mononuclear cells (PBMCs), taken at new diagnosis, from a patient treated with antithyroid drugs. The DNA for the CDR3 is TGTGCCAGCAGCACAAGGACAGGGAGCACAGATACGCAGTATTTT. Protein product: CASSTRTGSTDTQYF.